The rows below give T cell receptor beta chains drawn from one sample of a study of CD4 T cells in relation to SARS-CoV-2 and coronaviruses. Antigen specificity for these receptors is unknown. Using immunoSEQ multiplex PCR, the repertoire was profiled, and TCRdb retains in-frame clones only, with some absent. In the table there are about 25,000 clones, around 82% of which are singletons. Sequencing was carried out using CD4+ T cells from PBMCs, cultured in vitro. The receptors come from a human donor in good health. CDR3s include the opening cysteine and the closing phenylalanine or tryptophan. D genes are given only for firm matches. Not all rows give a size; the values are once, few, many and, for expanded clones, a class.

size: -; J: TRBJ2-4; D: TRBD2; V: TRBV10-3; length: 16; CDR3: CAISRERGLAKNIQYF; DNA: TGTGCCATCAGTCGGGAGCGGGGTTTAGCCAAAAACATTCAGTACTTC
size: -; J: TRBJ2-7; D: TRBD2; V: TRBV30; length: 15; CDR3: CAWDPMRGGLGEQYF; DNA: TGTGCCTGGGACCCGATGCGGGGGGGTTTGGGCGAGCAGTACTTC
size: -; J: TRBJ2-7; D: -; V: TRBV21-1; length: 16; CDR3: CASSKKGSLTAYEQYF; DNA: TGTGCCAGCAGCAAAAAAGGGAGTTTGACGGCCTACGAGCAGTACTTC
size: -; J: TRBJ1-5; D: TRBD1; V: TRBV5-1; length: 16; CDR3: CASSLEGTAFNQPQHF; DNA: TGCGCCAGCAGCTTGGAAGGGACAGCCTTCAATCAGCCCCAGCATTTT
size: once; J: TRBJ2-3; D: TRBD2; V: TRBV4-1; length: 15; CDR3: CATRPIAGVTDTQYF; DNA: TGCGCCACCAGGCCCATAGCGGGAGTGACAGATACGCAGTATTTT
size: few; J: TRBJ1-2; D: TRBD1; V: TRBV24-1; length: 13; CDR3: CATSLTGDYGYTF; DNA: TGTGCCACCAGTCTTACAGGGGACTATGGCTACACCTTC
size: few; J: TRBJ1-1; D: TRBD1; V: TRBV28; length: 16; CDR3: CASSSPAQGMNTEAFF; DNA: TGTGCCAGCAGTTCACCCGCACAGGGGATGAACACTGAAGCTTTCTTT
size: -; J: TRBJ1-2; D: TRBD1; V: TRBV19; length: 18; CDR3: CASRPHSTGREANYGYTF; DNA: TGTGCCAGTAGGCCCCACTCGACAGGGAGAGAGGCTAACTATGGCTACACCTTC
size: -; J: TRBJ2-1; D: TRBD2; V: TRBV11-3; length: 17; CDR3: CASSFRPGLAGDVEQFF; DNA: TGTGCCAGCAGCTTTCGCCCGGGACTAGCGGGAGATGTTGAGCAGTTCTTC
size: -; J: TRBJ2-5; D: TRBD2; V: TRBV5-6; length: 15; CDR3: CASSSRTSGISTQYF; DNA: TGTGCCAGCAGCTCGAGGACTAGCGGGATTTCGACCCAGTACTTC
size: few; J: TRBJ2-2; D: TRBD1; V: TRBV7-3; length: 15; CDR3: CASSFLGQGAGELFF; DNA: TGTGCCAGCAGCTTCCTAGGACAGGGGGCCGGGGAGCTGTTTTTT
size: -; J: TRBJ2-7; D: -; V: TRBV7-9; length: 13; CDR3: CASSLSVGYEQYF; DNA: TGTGCCAGCAGCTTATCTGTCGGCTACGAGCAGTACTTC
size: few; J: TRBJ2-5; D: -; V: TRBV5-1; length: 15; CDR3: CASSLGQGGSETQYF; DNA: TGCGCCAGCAGCTTGGGGCAGGGAGGATCGGAGACCCAGTACTTC
size: few; J: TRBJ2-1; D: TRBD2; V: TRBV19; length: 14; CDR3: CASTGTSGYNEQFF; DNA: TGTGCCAGTACCGGGACTAGCGGTTACAATGAGCAGTTCTTC
size: -; J: TRBJ2-7; D: -; V: TRBV28; length: 15; CDR3: CASSLVTRLAYEQYF; DNA: TGTGCCAGCAGTTTAGTGACTCGCCTTGCCTACGAGCAGTACTTC
size: -; J: TRBJ1-1; D: -; V: TRBV19; length: 17; CDR3: CASRVRRQPQKNTEAFF; DNA: TGTGCCAGTAGAGTTAGGAGACAGCCACAGAAGAACACTGAAGCTTTCTTT
size: -; J: TRBJ2-3; D: TRBD1; V: TRBV18; length: 14; CDR3: CASSPRQGGDTQYF; DNA: TGTGCCAGCTCACCACGACAGGGCGGAGATACGCAGTATTTT
size: -; J: TRBJ2-5; D: -; V: TRBV19; length: 11; CDR3: CASSSHQTQYF; DNA: TGTGCCAGTAGTTCCCACCAGACCCAGTACTTC
size: -; J: TRBJ2-7; D: -; V: TRBV13; length: 15; CDR3: CASSFSKTGYYEQYF; DNA: TGTGCCAGCAGCTTTTCGAAGACAGGCTACTACGAGCAGTACTTC